The rows below give T cell receptor beta chains drawn from one sample of a study of T cells in Graves' hyperthyroidism and ophthalmopathy. TCRdb passed the multiplex PCR reads through MiXCR, listing each CDR3 protein once. The top ten clones hold 3% to 4% of a sample with hundreds of thousands of distinct CDR3 sequences, around 15% of them seen once. The source material was blood. The origin of the receptors is a young woman with Graves' hyperthyroidism. Both conserved end residues are part of each CDR3. D genes are given only for firm matches. Clone sizes are given selectively: once, few, many, or a class where the clone is expanded.

D gene	J gene	V gene	clone size	CDR3 protein	CDR3 DNA
.	TRBJ1-2	TRBV19	.	CASSMSLGSGYTF	TGTGCCAGTAGTATGTCATTAGGGAGCGGCTACACCTTC
TRBD1	TRBJ1-5	TRBV28	.	CASRTGGENQPQHF	TGTGCCAGTAGAACAGGGGGCGAAAATCAGCCCCAGCATTTT
.	TRBJ1-6	TRBV12-3/TRBV12-4	few	CASSFSVREDSPLHF	TGTGCCAGCAGTTTTTCTGTGAGGGAGGATTCACCCCTCCACTTT
TRBD1	TRBJ1-4	TRBV7-3	few	CASSSGQTHEKLFF	TGTGCCAGCAGCTCGGGACAGACCCATGAAAAACTGTTTTTT
.	TRBJ1-1	TRBV10-3	many	CAISDLQNTEAFF	TGTGCCATCAGTGATCTGCAGAACACTGAAGCTTTCTTT
TRBD1	TRBJ2-2	TRBV7-3	.	CASSLQGEMRTGELFF	TGTGCCAGCAGCTTACAGGGGGAGATGAGGACCGGGGAGCTGTTTTTT
TRBD1	TRBJ2-5	TRBV7-7	.	CASSFGTEQTQYF	TGTGCTAGCAGCTTTGGGACAGAACAGACCCAGTACTTC
.	TRBJ2-7	TRBV6-1	many	CASSRDLDQHEQYF	TGTGCCAGCAGTCGAGATCTAGACCAACACGAGCAGTACTTC
TRBD2	TRBJ2-3	TRBV3-1	.	CASSPRPSGGTDTQYF	TGTGCCAGCAGCCCCCGGCCTAGCGGGGGGACAGATACGCAGTATTTT
TRBD2	TRBJ2-1	TRBV9	.	CASSSPVTSGTGDEQFF	TGTGCCAGCAGCTCCCCCGTAACTAGCGGGACTGGGGATGAGCAGTTCTTC
.	TRBJ2-4	TRBV24-1	few	CATRDSRGVQYF	TGTGCCACCAGGGACAGTCGAGGGGTTCAGTACTTC
.	TRBJ1-2	TRBV7-2	many	CASSAEQGVGGYTF	TGTGCCAGCAGCGCGGAACAGGGAGTGGGGGGCTACACCTTC
TRBD2	TRBJ2-2	TRBV11-2	few	CASSLVTSGRVRTGELFF	TGTGCCAGCAGCTTAGTCACTAGCGGGAGAGTTCGGACCGGGGAGCTGTTTTTT
.	TRBJ1-1	TRBV6-1	many	CASSPRGSSGTEAFF	TGTGCCAGCAGCCCCCGGGGTTCATCTGGCACTGAAGCTTTCTTT
.	TRBJ1-2	TRBV11-2	many	CASSLDRGEGGYTF	TGTGCCAGCAGCTTAGATCGGGGGGAAGGAGGCTACACCTTC
.	TRBJ2-7	TRBV30	.	CAWSAWSRGTSGEQYF	TGTGCCTGGAGTGCTTGGAGTAGGGGGACCTCGGGGGAGCAGTACTTC
TRBD1	TRBJ1-4	TRBV24-1	.	CATSESGTGTNEKLLF	TGTGCCACCAGTGAATCGGGGACAGGGACTAATGAAAAACTGCTTTTT
TRBD2	TRBJ2-1	TRBV2	.	CASSGLTSGSGSEQFF	TGTGCCAGCAGTGGTTTGACTAGCGGGAGTGGGAGTGAGCAGTTCTTC
TRBD2	TRBJ2-1	TRBV5-1	few	CVSSLGTSGYNEQFF	TGCGTCAGCAGCTTGGGGACTAGCGGTTACAATGAGCAGTTCTTC
.	TRBJ1-2	TRBV28	many	CASSPTGSNYGYTF	TGTGCCAGCAGTCCGACAGGATCTAACTATGGCTACACCTTC
TRBD1	TRBJ2-3	TRBV28	many	CASSTNRGPYTDTQYF	TGTGCCAGCAGTACAAACAGGGGGCCCTATACAGATACGCAGTATTTT
TRBD1	TRBJ1-2	TRBV12-3/TRBV12-4	many	CASTPRGPGGYGYTF	TGTGCCAGCACCCCAAGGGGGCCCGGTGGGTATGGCTACACCTTC
TRBD1	TRBJ2-7	TRBV29-1	many	CSVVGQGGYEQYF	TGCAGCGTCGTTGGACAGGGGGGCTACGAGCAGTACTTC
TRBD1	TRBJ1-5	TRBV2	.	CASSRQGGNQLQHF	TGTGCCAGCAGTAGACAGGGTGGCAATCAGCTCCAGCATTTT
TRBD2	TRBJ2-6	TRBV7-3	.	CASRRGGSGANVLTF	TGTGCCAGCAGACGCGGGGGGTCTGGGGCCAACGTCCTGACTTTC
TRBD2	TRBJ2-1	TRBV27	many	CASSLIAGASEQFF	TGTGCCAGCAGTTTAATAGCGGGAGCATCTGAGCAGTTCTTC
.	TRBJ1-2	TRBV28	.	CASNEGLLPYFGYTF	TGTGCCAGCAATGAGGGCCTACTACCCTATTTCGGCTACACCTTC
.	TRBJ2-1	TRBV11-2	many	CASSLLGQGSYNEQFF	TGTGCCAGCAGCTTGTTAGGGCAGGGCTCCTACAATGAGCAGTTCTTC
.	TRBJ1-2	TRBV11-2	many	CASSFPGVNGYTF	TGTGCCAGCAGCTTCCCAGGGGTCAACGGCTACACCTTC
.	TRBJ1-1	TRBV7-2	many	CASSLAQTTEAFF	TGTGCCAGCAGCTTAGCGCAAACCACTGAAGCTTTCTTT
.	TRBJ1-2	TRBV9	.	CASSAGTSESGYTF	TGTGCCAGCAGCGCAGGGACATCGGAGTCTGGCTACACCTTC
TRBD1	TRBJ2-1	TRBV18	.	CASSLMTGRDNEQFF	TGTGCCAGCTCACTCATGACAGGGAGAGACAATGAGCAGTTCTTC
.	TRBJ1-3	TRBV12-3/TRBV12-4	.	CASSPRDRGNTIYF	TGTGCCAGCAGTCCCCGGGACCGTGGAAACACCATATATTTT
TRBD1	TRBJ1-2	TRBV15	many	CATSRVGGFDRGRSGYTF	TGTGCCACCAGCAGAGTTGGAGGGTTCGACAGGGGGAGGAGTGGCTACACCTTC
.	TRBJ1-5	TRBV30	many	CAWSDSGDQPQHF	TGTGCCTGGAGCGACTCAGGGGATCAGCCCCAGCATTTT
.	TRBJ2-1	TRBV18	many	CASSPSSGQYNEQFF	TGTGCCAGCTCACCATCCAGCGGGCAGTACAATGAGCAGTTCTTC
.	TRBJ2-5	TRBV7-2	many	CASSLKRRETQYF	TGTGCCAGCAGCTTAAAGCGTCGGGAGACCCAGTACTTC
.	TRBJ2-5	TRBV5-1	.	CASSLDPGYAEETQYF	TGCGCCAGCAGCTTGGACCCGGGGTACGCGGAAGAGACCCAGTACTTC
.	TRBJ2-7	TRBV3-2	many	CASSHPRDSGSYEQYF	TGTGCCAGCAGCCACCCCCGGGACAGCGGATCCTACGAGCAGTACTTC
.	TRBJ2-2	TRBV20-1	.	CSARDKPGLANTGELFF	TGCAGTGCTAGAGATAAACCGGGACTTGCAAACACCGGGGAGCTGTTTTTT
TRBD2	TRBJ2-5	TRBV7-2	many	CASSTAGGPVAQYF	TGTGCCAGCAGCACAGCGGGAGGGCCCGTGGCCCAGTACTTC